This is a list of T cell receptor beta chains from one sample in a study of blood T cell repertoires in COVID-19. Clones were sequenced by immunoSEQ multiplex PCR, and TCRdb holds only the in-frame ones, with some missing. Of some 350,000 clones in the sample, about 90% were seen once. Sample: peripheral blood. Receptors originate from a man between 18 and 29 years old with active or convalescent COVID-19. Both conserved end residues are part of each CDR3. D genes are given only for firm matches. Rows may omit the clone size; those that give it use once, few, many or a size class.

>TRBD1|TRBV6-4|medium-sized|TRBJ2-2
CASSEQGGTGELFF
TGTGCCAGCAGTGAACAGGGGGGCACCGGGGAGCTGTTTTTT
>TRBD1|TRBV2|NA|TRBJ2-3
CASLRQGTMTDTQYF
TGTGCCAGCTTAAGACAGGGAACTATGACAGATACGCAGTATTTT
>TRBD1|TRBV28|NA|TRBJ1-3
CASTTGGSGNTIYF
TGTGCCAGCACTACAGGGGGTTCAGGAAACACCATATATTTT
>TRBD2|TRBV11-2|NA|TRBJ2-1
CASSSRTSGFYNEQFF
TGTGCCAGCAGCTCCCGAACTAGCGGATTCTACAATGAGCAGTTCTTC
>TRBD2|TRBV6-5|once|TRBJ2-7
CASSYASGSYEQYF
TGTGCCAGCAGTTACGCTAGCGGGAGCTACGAGCAGTACTTC
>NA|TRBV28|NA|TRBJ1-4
CASSPYRVELFF
TGTGCCAGCAGTCCCTACAGGGTTGAACTGTTTTTT
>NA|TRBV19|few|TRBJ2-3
CASSIGGGTRTDTQYF
TGTGCCAGTAGTATAGGTGGCGGGACCCGCACAGATACGCAGTATTTT
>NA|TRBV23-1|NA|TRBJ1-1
CASSQSGPEAFF
TGCGCCAGCAGTCAATCGGGCCCTGAAGCTTTCTTT
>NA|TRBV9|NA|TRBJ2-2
CASSAEGSRSAGELFF
TGTGCCAGCAGCGCCGAGGGTAGCCGGTCGGCTGGGGAGCTGTTTTTT
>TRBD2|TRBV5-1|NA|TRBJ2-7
CASSGTSGGDYEQYF
TGCGCCAGCAGCGGAACTAGCGGGGGGGACTACGAGCAGTACTTC
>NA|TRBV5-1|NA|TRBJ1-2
CASSQTRQSRYTF
TGCGCCAGCAGCCAAACGAGACAGTCCCGCTACACCTTC
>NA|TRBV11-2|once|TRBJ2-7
CASTPGAGALPLF
TGTGCCAGCACCCCAGGGGCAGGAGCACTCCCACTTTTC
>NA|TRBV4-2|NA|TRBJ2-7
CASSQEKQGGEQYF
TGTGCCAGCAGCCAAGAAAAGCAGGGAGGCGAGCAGTACTTC
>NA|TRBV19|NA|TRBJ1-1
CASRHSGTEAFF
TGTGCCAGTAGACATTCGGGAACTGAAGCTTTCTTT
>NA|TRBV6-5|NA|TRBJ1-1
CASSYSPGGEAFF
TGTGCCAGCAGTTACTCTCCGGGAGGTGAAGCTTTCTTT
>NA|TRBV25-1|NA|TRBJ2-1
CASRDLSYNEQFF
TGTGCCAGTCGGGACTTGTCCTACAATGAGCAGTTCTTC
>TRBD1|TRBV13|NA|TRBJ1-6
CASSSRTGPYNSPLHF
TGTGCCAGCAGCTCCCGGACAGGCCCTTATAATTCACCCCTCCACTTT
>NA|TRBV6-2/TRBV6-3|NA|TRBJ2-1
CASSPLNEQFF
TGTGCCAGCAGTCCCCTAAATGAGCAGTTCTTC
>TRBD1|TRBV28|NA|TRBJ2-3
CASSLLGGAADTQYF
TGTGCCAGCAGTTTACTAGGGGGCGCCGCTGATACGCAGTATTTT
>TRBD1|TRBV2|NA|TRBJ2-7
CASRQGTYEQYF
TGTGCCAGCAGACAGGGGACCTACGAGCAGTACTTC
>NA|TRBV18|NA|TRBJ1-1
CASSSDRSNTEAFF
TGTGCCAGCTCCAGTGACAGATCGAACACTGAAGCTTTCTTT
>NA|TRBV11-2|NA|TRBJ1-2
CASSSVRRGSNYGYTF
TGTGCCAGCAGCTCGGTCCGTCGGGGATCCAACTATGGCTACACCTTC
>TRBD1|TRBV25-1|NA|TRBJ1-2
CASKQIRDRDEINYGYTF
TGTGCCAGCAAGCAAATCCGGGACAGGGATGAAATTAACTATGGCTACACCTTC
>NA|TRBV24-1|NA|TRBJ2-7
CATSETGFYEQYF
TGTGCCACCAGTGAAACAGGGTTCTACGAGCAGTACTTC
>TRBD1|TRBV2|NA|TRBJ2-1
CASLDRGPNEQFF
TGTGCCAGCCTGGACAGGGGGCCGAATGAGCAGTTCTTC
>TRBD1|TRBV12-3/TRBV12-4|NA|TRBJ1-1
CASRGTGIEAFF
TGTGCCAGCAGGGGGACAGGGATTGAAGCTTTCTTT
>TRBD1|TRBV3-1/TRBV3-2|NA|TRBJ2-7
CASSQYRGPYEQYF
TGTGCCAGCAGCCAGTACAGGGGTCCCTACGAGCAGTACTTC
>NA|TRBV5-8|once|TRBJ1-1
CASSLGGYMNTEAFF
TGTGCCAGCAGCTTAGGCGGATACATGAACACTGAAGCTTTCTTT
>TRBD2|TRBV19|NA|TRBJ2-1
CASTPLAGGYNEQFF
TGTGCCAGTACCCCCCTAGCGGGGGGCTACAATGAGCAGTTCTTC
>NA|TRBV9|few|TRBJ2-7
CASSTAGQSYEQYF
TGTGCCAGCAGCACAGCCGGACAGTCCTACGAGCAGTACTTC
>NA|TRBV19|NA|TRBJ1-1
CASSRLAELNTEAFF
TGTGCCAGTAGTCGCTTGGCAGAACTGAACACTGAAGCTTTCTTT
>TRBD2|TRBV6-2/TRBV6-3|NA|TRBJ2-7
CASSKREESLQQYF
TGTGCCAGCAGCAAGCGGGAGGAAAGTTTGCAGCAGTACTTC